Below are 5 T cell receptor beta chains sequenced from a single sample in a study of OX40 agonist ivuxolimab in advanced cancers. The data were produced by immunoSEQ multiplex PCR, yet TCRdb's version contains in-frame clones alone and is incomplete. The sample comprises roughly 48,000 clones, less than 85% of which are singletons, and under 2% rests with the top ten. The specimen comprised CD4+ or CD8+ T cells sorted from blood, sampled in a trial of the OX40 agonist ivuxolimab. Receptor source: an adult with an advanced solid tumor such as melanoma, head and neck, liver or kidney cancer.

The J gene is TRBJ2-3, the V gene TRBV18, with TRBD2 identical over 11 bases. This CDR3 is built from 14 residues. Trimming took 5 bases from V and 9 from J; bases not matched to a gene: 7. In germline, CDR1 is KGHSH, CDR2 LQKENI. CDR3 nucleotides: TGTGCCAGCTCAGCTACCGGGACTAGCGGCACGCAGTATTTT. Translating gives CASSATGTSGTQYF.

The V call is TRBV11-2, the J call TRBJ1-1, with no clear D. Germline loops: CDR1 SGHAT, CDR2 FQNNGV. V lost 8 bases to trimming and J lost 1 base, with 23 bases between them. The CDR3 totals 17 residues. The CDR3 sequence is CASAEKGVREWNTEAFF. As DNA, the CDR3 is TGTGCCAGCGCCGAAAAAGGTGTACGAGAGTGGAACACTGAAGCTTTCTTT.

This chain links TRBV6-1 with TRBJ2-3, with TRBD2 identical over 7 bases. This CDR3 has 14 residues. V was clipped by 4 bases and J by 4 bases; unmatched bases: 5. Germline CDR1 reads MNHNS; CDR2 reads SASEGT. As DNA, the CDR3 is TGTGCCAGCAGTGTCGAGCGGGGAGCAGATACGCAGTATTTT. Amino acid sequence: CASSVERGADTQYF.

The chain recombines TRBV6-5 with TRBJ1-2; D gene ambiguous. The CDR3 extends over 13 amino acids. Trimming left V 6 bases short and J 3 bases short, with 11 bases between. Germline assignment: CDR1 MNHEY and CDR2 SVGAGI. The CDR3 protein is CASRDGPDYGYTF. CDR3 nucleotides: TGTGCCAGCAGAGACGGGCCTGACTATGGCTACACCTTC.

The gene calls are TRBV28 and TRBJ2-2; 7 bases fit TRBD2. The CDR3 extends over 18 amino acids. V lost 5 bases, J lost 0 bases, and 12 bases stayed unmatched. CDR1 is MDHEN and CDR2 is SYDVKM in the germline V gene. Here the CDR3 reads CASSLGRGDPSNTGELFF. The CDR3 DNA reads as TGTGCCAGCAGTCTTGGTCGGGGGGACCCGTCGAACACCGGGGAGCTGTTTTTT.